The rows below give T cell receptor beta chains drawn from one sample of a study of vaccination effects on CD4 cells after COVID-19. Method: immunoSEQ multiplex PCR; TCRdb's copy keeps in-frame clones and lacks some. The table has around 32,000 clones, less than 80% seen once; the top ten hold about 8.7%. Their cognate antigens are unknown. The sample was CD4+ T cells from PBMCs cultured with SARS-CoV-2 spike peptides, taken after COVID-19 vaccination. The receptors originated from a human donor who received a COVID-19 vaccine. The CDR3 runs from the conserved cysteine through the conserved F or W. The order of the fields is V gene, clone size, D gene, J gene, CDR3 protein, CDR3 DNA. The D gene is left open where the match is weak. Some rows mark clone size as missing; the rest say once, few, many or name a class of expanded clone.

v_call: TRBV6-1
clone_size: few
d_call: NA
j_call: TRBJ1-6
cdr3_aa: CASSEEMGSSPLHF
cdr3_nt: TGTGCCAGCAGTGAAGAGATGGGGAGTTCACCCCTCCACTTT

v_call: TRBV7-2
clone_size: medium-sized
d_call: NA
j_call: TRBJ2-5
cdr3_aa: CASTLSQLETQYF
cdr3_nt: TGTGCCAGCACCCTCTCCCAACTCGAGACCCAGTACTTC

v_call: TRBV7-2
clone_size: NA
d_call: TRBD2
j_call: TRBJ2-1
cdr3_aa: CASSLAASGNNEQFF
cdr3_nt: TGTGCCAGCAGCTTAGCGGCTAGCGGGAACAATGAGCAGTTCTTC

v_call: TRBV4-2
clone_size: few
d_call: NA
j_call: TRBJ2-3
cdr3_aa: CASSQEAQADTQYF
cdr3_nt: TGTGCCAGCAGCCAAGAGGCCCAGGCAGATACGCAGTATTTT

v_call: TRBV6-5
clone_size: NA
d_call: NA
j_call: TRBJ2-7
cdr3_aa: CASRATGNEQYF
cdr3_nt: TGTGCCAGCAGAGCCACAGGGAACGAGCAGTACTTC

v_call: TRBV12-3/TRBV12-4
clone_size: NA
d_call: NA
j_call: TRBJ2-5
cdr3_aa: CASSLGIGETQYF
cdr3_nt: TGTGCCAGCAGTTTGGGGATCGGAGAGACCCAGTACTTC

v_call: TRBV5-6
clone_size: NA
d_call: NA
j_call: TRBJ2-1
cdr3_aa: CASKTRVFSYNEQFF
cdr3_nt: TGTGCCAGCAAGACGAGAGTGTTTTCCTACAATGAGCAGTTCTTC

v_call: TRBV6-5
clone_size: NA
d_call: TRBD1
j_call: TRBJ1-2
cdr3_aa: CASSGGQGANGYTF
cdr3_nt: TGTGCCAGCAGCGGGGGACAGGGGGCGAATGGCTACACCTTC

v_call: TRBV19
clone_size: few
d_call: NA
j_call: TRBJ2-7
cdr3_aa: CASSIGGQVGEQYF
cdr3_nt: TGTGCCAGTAGTATTGGCGGGCAAGTCGGGGAGCAGTACTTC

v_call: TRBV6-1
clone_size: NA
d_call: NA
j_call: TRBJ1-2
cdr3_aa: CASSEPFRQQIYGYTF
cdr3_nt: TGTGCCAGCAGTGAACCCTTTCGCCAACAAATCTATGGCTACACCTTC

v_call: TRBV4-2
clone_size: NA
d_call: NA
j_call: TRBJ1-2
cdr3_aa: CASSQERQTNYGYTF
cdr3_nt: TGTGCCAGCAGCCAAGAGAGACAGACCAACTATGGCTACACCTTC

v_call: TRBV15
clone_size: NA
d_call: NA
j_call: TRBJ1-2
cdr3_aa: CATSRDYPVQGYGYTF
cdr3_nt: TGTGCCACCAGCAGAGATTATCCAGTGCAGGGATATGGCTACACCTTC

v_call: TRBV19
clone_size: NA
d_call: NA
j_call: TRBJ2-7
cdr3_aa: CASSIDTSSYEQYF
cdr3_nt: TGTGCCAGTAGTATAGATACGAGCTCCTACGAGCAGTACTTC

v_call: TRBV19
clone_size: NA
d_call: TRBD2
j_call: TRBJ2-3
cdr3_aa: CASSKFLAGGADTQYF
cdr3_nt: TGTGCCAGTAGTAAATTTCTAGCGGGGGGTGCAGATACGCAGTATTTT

v_call: TRBV25-1
clone_size: NA
d_call: NA
j_call: TRBJ2-7
cdr3_aa: CASSEIRGDEQYF
cdr3_nt: TGTGCCAGCAGTGAAATTAGGGGAGACGAGCAGTACTTC

v_call: TRBV4-1
clone_size: NA
d_call: NA
j_call: TRBJ1-2
cdr3_aa: CASSQDSKGLNYGYTF
cdr3_nt: TGCGCCAGCAGCCAAGATTCAAAGGGGCTAAACTATGGCTACACCTTC

v_call: TRBV19
clone_size: NA
d_call: TRBD1
j_call: TRBJ1-5
cdr3_aa: CASSIVDRGGNQPQHF
cdr3_nt: TGTGCCAGTAGTATAGTCGACAGGGGTGGGAATCAGCCCCAGCATTTT

v_call: TRBV6-5
clone_size: NA
d_call: TRBD2
j_call: TRBJ2-2
cdr3_aa: CASSRREGYTGELFF
cdr3_nt: TGTGCCAGCAGTAGGAGGGAGGGTTATACCGGGGAGCTGTTTTTT

v_call: TRBV1
clone_size: NA
d_call: NA
j_call: TRBJ2-1
cdr3_aa: CTSSRERASGNNEQFF
cdr3_nt: TGCACCAGCAGCCGGGAGAGGGCTAGCGGCAACAATGAGCAGTTCTTC

v_call: TRBV5-4
clone_size: few
d_call: NA
j_call: TRBJ2-7
cdr3_aa: CASSGGDRFYEQYF
cdr3_nt: TGTGCCAGCAGCGGGGGGGACAGGTTCTACGAGCAGTACTTC

v_call: TRBV5-4
clone_size: NA
d_call: NA
j_call: TRBJ1-4
cdr3_aa: CASSLWGGPATNEKLFF
cdr3_nt: TGTGCCAGCAGCTTGTGGGGGGGCCCGGCAACTAATGAAAAACTGTTTTTT

v_call: TRBV7-9
clone_size: NA
d_call: TRBD1
j_call: TRBJ1-1
cdr3_aa: CASRTGYTEAFF
cdr3_nt: TGTGCCAGCAGGACAGGGTACACTGAAGCTTTCTTT

v_call: TRBV3-1/TRBV3-2
clone_size: NA
d_call: NA
j_call: TRBJ2-5
cdr3_aa: CASSGLRGRGETQYF
cdr3_nt: TGTGCCAGCAGCGGGCTTCGGGGTAGGGGGGAGACCCAGTACTTC

v_call: TRBV11-3
clone_size: NA
d_call: TRBD2
j_call: TRBJ2-2
cdr3_aa: CASSSAGTNTGELFF
cdr3_nt: TGTGCCAGCAGCTCAGCGGGGACGAACACCGGGGAGCTGTTTTTT

v_call: TRBV19
clone_size: NA
d_call: NA
j_call: TRBJ1-2
cdr3_aa: CASSIDRTYGYTF
cdr3_nt: TGTGCCAGTAGTATAGATCGGACCTATGGCTACACCTTC

v_call: TRBV30
clone_size: NA
d_call: NA
j_call: TRBJ1-2
cdr3_aa: CAWNPTGRTGYTF
cdr3_nt: TGTGCCTGGAATCCCACTGGGAGGACTGGCTACACCTTC

v_call: TRBV18
clone_size: NA
d_call: NA
j_call: TRBJ1-5
cdr3_aa: CASRDSNQPQHF
cdr3_nt: TGTGCCAGCAGAGATAGCAATCAGCCCCAGCATTTT

v_call: TRBV19
clone_size: NA
d_call: NA
j_call: TRBJ1-5
cdr3_aa: CASTPGGNSNQPQHF
cdr3_nt: TGTGCCAGTACCCCTGGGGGGAATAGCAATCAGCCCCAGCATTTT

v_call: TRBV19
clone_size: few
d_call: NA
j_call: TRBJ1-5
cdr3_aa: CASSIREYAGQPQHF
cdr3_nt: TGTGCCAGTAGTATTCGGGAGTACGCTGGTCAGCCCCAGCATTTT

v_call: TRBV11-2
clone_size: NA
d_call: NA
j_call: TRBJ1-3
cdr3_aa: CASSQSTAGSGNTIYF
cdr3_nt: TGTGCCAGCAGTCAGTCGACAGCCGGTTCTGGAAACACCATATATTTT

v_call: TRBV27
clone_size: NA
d_call: TRBD1
j_call: TRBJ2-2
cdr3_aa: CASSLSLGTAVGELFF
cdr3_nt: TGTGCCAGCAGTTTATCTCTCGGGACAGCTGTAGGGGAGCTGTTTTTT

v_call: TRBV7-9
clone_size: NA
d_call: NA
j_call: TRBJ2-2
cdr3_aa: CASSLPLGELFF
cdr3_nt: TGTGCCAGCAGCTTGCCGCTCGGGGAGCTGTTTTTT

v_call: TRBV6-5
clone_size: once
d_call: NA
j_call: TRBJ1-5
cdr3_aa: CASSYSTGGQPQHF
cdr3_nt: TGTGCCAGCAGTTACTCGACAGGCGGTCAGCCCCAGCATTTT

v_call: TRBV27
clone_size: NA
d_call: TRBD2
j_call: TRBJ2-1
cdr3_aa: CASSSLAGGLPNEQFF
cdr3_nt: TGTGCCAGCAGTTCCCTAGCGGGAGGATTACCCAATGAGCAGTTCTTC

v_call: TRBV6-5
clone_size: NA
d_call: NA
j_call: TRBJ2-1
cdr3_aa: CASSSSGSSENEQFF
cdr3_nt: TGTGCCAGCAGTTCCTCCGGGTCATCGGAGAATGAGCAGTTCTTC

v_call: TRBV5-1
clone_size: NA
d_call: NA
j_call: TRBJ2-5
cdr3_aa: CASSSSRFIALQETQYF
cdr3_nt: TGCGCCAGCAGCTCCTCGCGTTTTATAGCGCTCCAAGAGACCCAGTACTTC

v_call: TRBV27
clone_size: NA
d_call: NA
j_call: TRBJ1-1
cdr3_aa: CASSLQLGMTSEAFF
cdr3_nt: TGTGCCAGCAGTTTACAATTGGGAATGACCTCTGAAGCTTTCTTT

v_call: TRBV18
clone_size: NA
d_call: NA
j_call: TRBJ2-7
cdr3_aa: CASSPKIGDEQYF
cdr3_nt: TGTGCCAGCTCACCAAAGATAGGAGACGAGCAGTACTTC

v_call: TRBV14
clone_size: few
d_call: NA
j_call: TRBJ1-1
cdr3_aa: CASSQAQVAFF
cdr3_nt: TGTGCCAGCAGCCAAGCACAGGTCGCTTTCTTT

v_call: TRBV7-9
clone_size: medium-sized
d_call: NA
j_call: TRBJ2-7
cdr3_aa: CASSPKMAGTSYEQYF
cdr3_nt: TGTGCCAGCAGCCCCAAGATGGCGGGAACCTCCTACGAGCAGTACTTC

v_call: TRBV7-9
clone_size: few
d_call: NA
j_call: TRBJ2-7
cdr3_aa: CASSLDGTASWEQYF
cdr3_nt: TGTGCCAGCAGCTTAGACGGGACTGCATCTTGGGAGCAGTACTTC

v_call: TRBV19
clone_size: NA
d_call: NA
j_call: TRBJ1-2
cdr3_aa: CASSIRGGGGYGYTF
cdr3_nt: TGTGCCAGTAGTATACGGGGAGGGGGAGGCTATGGCTACACCTTC

v_call: TRBV6-6
clone_size: NA
d_call: NA
j_call: TRBJ1-3
cdr3_aa: CASSPLGSRSTVGNTIYF
cdr3_nt: TGTGCCAGCAGTCCCCTCGGGAGTCGGTCCACGGTAGGAAACACCATATATTTT

v_call: TRBV5-6
clone_size: once
d_call: TRBD2
j_call: TRBJ2-1
cdr3_aa: CASSSIGTTAYNEQFF
cdr3_nt: TGTGCCAGCAGCTCAATTGGGACTACAGCCTACAATGAGCAGTTCTTC

v_call: TRBV28
clone_size: few
d_call: TRBD2
j_call: TRBJ2-3
cdr3_aa: CASSYSGRVDTQYF
cdr3_nt: TGTGCCAGCAGTTACAGCGGGAGGGTAGATACGCAGTATTTT

v_call: TRBV7-9
clone_size: NA
d_call: NA
j_call: TRBJ2-6
cdr3_aa: CASSTGTTGANVLTF
cdr3_nt: TGTGCCAGCAGTACCGGGACAACTGGGGCCAACGTCCTGACTTTC

v_call: TRBV19
clone_size: NA
d_call: NA
j_call: TRBJ2-1
cdr3_aa: CASKWGGDTYNEQFF
cdr3_nt: TGTGCCAGTAAATGGGGCGGGGACACCTACAATGAGCAGTTCTTC